This T cell receptor beta chain was documented in a study of Ad26.COV2.S vaccination and SARS-CoV-2 variants. Treatment described: some 20 received Ad26.COV2.S at low or high dose, single or two shots; five or six received placebo; per-sample allocation not given. It was on day 63 after the first vaccine or placebo injection that samples were taken. Spike of the Wuhan-strain SARS-CoV-2 was expressed by an Ad26 vector, which formed the vaccine. This clone was found once. Clones were sequenced by immunoSEQ multiplex PCR, and TCRdb holds only the in-frame ones, with some missing. The repertoire holds some 390,000 clones, with roughly nine tenths as singletons. V lost 6 bases, J lost 6 bases, and 16 bases stayed unmatched. The CDR3 sequence is 16 residues long. Germline V lookup: CDR1 MNHEY, CDR2 SMNVEV (reference sequence).

The TCR sequence derives from a person aged 18 to 65 who received the Ad26.COV2.S COVID-19 vaccine or a placebo. The chain employs TRBV27 and TRBJ2-7; 8 bases are a match to TRBD2. The sample was peripheral blood, taken in a trial of Ad26.COV2.S vaccine versus placebo. CDR3 bases: TGTGCCAGCAGACACCTAGCGGGCAGGTTTATTAGCGAGCAGTACTTC. Its protein is CASRHLAGRFISEQYF.